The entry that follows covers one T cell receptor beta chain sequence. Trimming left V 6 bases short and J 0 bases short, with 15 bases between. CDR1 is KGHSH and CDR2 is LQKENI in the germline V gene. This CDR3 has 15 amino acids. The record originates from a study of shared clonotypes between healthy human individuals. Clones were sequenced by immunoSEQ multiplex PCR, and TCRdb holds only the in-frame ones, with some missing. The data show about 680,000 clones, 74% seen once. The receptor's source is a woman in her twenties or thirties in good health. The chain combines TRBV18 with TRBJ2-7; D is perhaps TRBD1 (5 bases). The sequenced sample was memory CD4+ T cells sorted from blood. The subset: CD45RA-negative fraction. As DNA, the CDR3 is TGTGCCAGCTCCGATGCCCAGGGAAGCTCCTACGAGCAGTACTTC. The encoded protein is CASSDAQGSSYEQYF.